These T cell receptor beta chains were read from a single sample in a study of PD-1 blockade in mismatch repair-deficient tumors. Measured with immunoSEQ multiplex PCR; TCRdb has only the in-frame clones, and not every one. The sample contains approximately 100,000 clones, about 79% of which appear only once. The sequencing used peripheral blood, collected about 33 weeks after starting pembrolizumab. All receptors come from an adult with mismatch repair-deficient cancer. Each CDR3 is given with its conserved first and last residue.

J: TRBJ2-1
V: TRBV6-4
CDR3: CASSNTHSWTSGYNEQFF

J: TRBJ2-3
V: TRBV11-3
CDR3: CASSTDADTQYF

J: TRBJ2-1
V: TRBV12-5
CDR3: CASVPPSSNEQFF

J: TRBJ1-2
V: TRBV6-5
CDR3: CASSYSKQNYGYTF

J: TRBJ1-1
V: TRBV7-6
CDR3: CASSSMRHEAFF

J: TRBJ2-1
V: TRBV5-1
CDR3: CASSFGQGTYNEQFF

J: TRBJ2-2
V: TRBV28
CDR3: CASSFERGTGTGELFF

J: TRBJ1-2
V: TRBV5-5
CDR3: CASSLEAGSGYTF

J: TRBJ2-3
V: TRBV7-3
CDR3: CASSLDTGTDTQYF

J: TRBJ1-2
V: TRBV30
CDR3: CAWSVVNGYTF

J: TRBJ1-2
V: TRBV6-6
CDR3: CASSYILVRDGYTF

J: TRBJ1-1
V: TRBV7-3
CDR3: CASSLQPMNTEAFF

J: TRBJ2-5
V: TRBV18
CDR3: CASSPSGSLGETQYF

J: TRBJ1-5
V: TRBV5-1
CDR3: CASSPQGGSGQPQHF

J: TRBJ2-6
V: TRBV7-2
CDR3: CASRVQGESSGANVLTF

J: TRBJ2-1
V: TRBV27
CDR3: CASTPRQGSSYNEQFF

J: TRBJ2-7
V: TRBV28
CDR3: CASRGPGDGNYEQYF

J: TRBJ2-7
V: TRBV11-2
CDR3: CASGFLRRPPDEQYF

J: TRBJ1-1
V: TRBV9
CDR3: CASSVEAGTEAFF

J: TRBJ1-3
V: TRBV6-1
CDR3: CASSEGQGNTIYF

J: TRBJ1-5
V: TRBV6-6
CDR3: CASSAQGQVLQHF

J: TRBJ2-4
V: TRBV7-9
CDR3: CASSLASGWIGNIQYF

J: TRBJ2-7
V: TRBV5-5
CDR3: CASESRNSYEQYF

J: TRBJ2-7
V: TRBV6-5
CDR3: CASTLDGYEQYF

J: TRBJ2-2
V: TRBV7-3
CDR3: CASSRREVGELFF

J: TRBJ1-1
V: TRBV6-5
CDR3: CASILREGYTEAFF

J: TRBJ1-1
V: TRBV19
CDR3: CASSGPRDGNTEAFF

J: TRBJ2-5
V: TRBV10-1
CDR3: CASSHDRSQETQYF

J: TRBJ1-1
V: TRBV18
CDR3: CASSEQGSNTEAFF

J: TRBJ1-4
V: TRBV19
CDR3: CASRAWTGGEKLFF

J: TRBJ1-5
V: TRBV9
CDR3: CASSVAGQGAGEPQHF

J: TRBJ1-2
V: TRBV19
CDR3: CASSHLTDYNYGYTF

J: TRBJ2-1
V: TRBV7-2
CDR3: CASSLNLAGSEQFF

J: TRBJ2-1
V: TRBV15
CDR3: CATSREAVRNEQFF

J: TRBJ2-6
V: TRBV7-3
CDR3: CASSPISGANVLTF

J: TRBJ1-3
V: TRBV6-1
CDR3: CASSEATGSGNTIYF

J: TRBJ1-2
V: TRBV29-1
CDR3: CSGFSPPNYGYTF

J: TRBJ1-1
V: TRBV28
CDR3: CASWRGSNTEAFF

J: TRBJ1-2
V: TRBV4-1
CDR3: CASSQVGSDYGYTF

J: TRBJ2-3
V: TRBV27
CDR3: CASHTTSRLDTQYF

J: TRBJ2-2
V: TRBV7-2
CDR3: CASSLAPLGGATTGELFF

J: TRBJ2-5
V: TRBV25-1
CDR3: CASSLGTSGQETQYF

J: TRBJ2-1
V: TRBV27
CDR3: CASSSPSGVEYNEQFF

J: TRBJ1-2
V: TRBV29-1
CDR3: CSVNRDRGYNYGYTF

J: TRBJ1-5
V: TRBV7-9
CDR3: CASSLSDSYSNQPQHF

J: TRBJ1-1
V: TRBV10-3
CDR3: CAILGTLNTEAFF

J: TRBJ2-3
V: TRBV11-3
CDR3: CASSSLGPTDTQYF

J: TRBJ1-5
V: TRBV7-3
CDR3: CASSPPPVSNQPQHF

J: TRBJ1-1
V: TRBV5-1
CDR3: CASSLTSFPPNTFF

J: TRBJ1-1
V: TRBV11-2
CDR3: CASSLTQMSGGTEAFF

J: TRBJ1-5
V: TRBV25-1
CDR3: CASSEFRLGSNQPQHF

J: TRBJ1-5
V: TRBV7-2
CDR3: CASSLSVSNQPQHF

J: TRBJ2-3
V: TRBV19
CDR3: CASSLLAGGSDTQYF

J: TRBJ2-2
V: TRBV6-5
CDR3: CASSLTGDTGELFF

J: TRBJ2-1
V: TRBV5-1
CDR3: CASSFGTSGSLNEQFF

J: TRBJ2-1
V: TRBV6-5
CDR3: CATRLAQNRGDEQFF

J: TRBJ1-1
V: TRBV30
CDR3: CAWSVQGYTEAFF